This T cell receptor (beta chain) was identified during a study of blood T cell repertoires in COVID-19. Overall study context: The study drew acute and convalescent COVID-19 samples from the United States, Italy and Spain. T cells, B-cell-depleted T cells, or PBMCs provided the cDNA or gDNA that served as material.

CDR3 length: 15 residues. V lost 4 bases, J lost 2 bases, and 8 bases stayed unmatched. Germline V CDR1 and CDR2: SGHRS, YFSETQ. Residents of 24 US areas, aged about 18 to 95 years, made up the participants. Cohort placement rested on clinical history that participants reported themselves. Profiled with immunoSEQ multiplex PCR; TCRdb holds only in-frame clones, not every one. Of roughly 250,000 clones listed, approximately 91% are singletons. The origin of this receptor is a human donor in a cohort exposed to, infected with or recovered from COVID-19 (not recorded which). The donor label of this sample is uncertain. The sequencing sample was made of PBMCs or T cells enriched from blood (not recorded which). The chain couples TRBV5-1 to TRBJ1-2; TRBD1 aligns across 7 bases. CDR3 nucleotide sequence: TGCGCCAGCAGCATCCAGGGGGAACTAAACTATGGCTACACCTTC. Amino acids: CASSIQGELNYGYTF.